Listed below are T cell receptor beta chains from one sample, sequenced in a study of T-cell memory formation after mild COVID-19. In TCRdb, the 5' RACE reads were re-called with MiXCR into one record per CDR3 protein. The sample consists of hundreds of thousands of distinct CDR3 sequences, roughly 24% of them appearing once. The specimen sequenced was PBMCs or a T cell subset sorted from them (not recorded which). Every receptor here comes from an adult woman who had mild COVID-19 (a few samples of this study predate the infection). Cell type and time point are not known. Each CDR3 is given with its conserved first and last residue.

TRBV7-2 | 15 | CASSHDKTFGNTIYF
TRBV24-1 | 13 | CAVRGRGYNEQFF
TRBV7-3 | 15 | CASSLQLADTDTQYF
TRBV18 | 17 | CASSPQTGTDPYNEQFF
TRBV7-3 | 12 | CASSLGTAEQFF
TRBV2 | 13 | CASSEGRTNPQYF
TRBV7-2 | 14 | CASSSTGSRSEAFF
TRBV6-5 | 14 | CASSRDVFNQPQHF
TRBV5-1 | 14 | CASSIRAVGYGYTF
TRBV12-3/TRBV12-4 | 16 | CASSLASGRVKNEQFF